These T cell receptor beta chains were read from a single sample in a study of cytomegalovirus exposure and HLA in healthy donors. Here immunoSEQ multiplex PCR was the method, and the copy in TCRdb shows in-frame clones only, minus some. The sample gives 250,000 to 350,000 clones, about 80% of which show up once; over 0.3% is in the top ten. The specimen was PBMCs. The receptors stem from a girl aged 2-10 years in good health and CMV-seronegative. Both conserved end residues are part of each CDR3. A D gene is named only where the DNA matches it firmly.

length,J,D,V,DNA,CDR3
14,TRBJ2-1,TRBD1,TRBV6-1,TGTGCCAGCAGTGACAGGGGGACGAACAATGAGCAGTTCTTC,CASSDRGTNNEQFF
12,TRBJ1-2,.,TRBV28,TGTGCCAGCAGTTTAAGGGGCTATGGCTACACCTTC,CASSLRGYGYTF
15,TRBJ1-5,.,TRBV18,TGTGCCAGCTCACCTTCAATTGTTAGCAATCAGCCCCAGCATTTT,CASSPSIVSNQPQHF
13,TRBJ2-3,.,TRBV10-3,TGTGCCACCCTGCGGGCCTTGTGGGATACGCAGTATTTT,CATLRALWDTQYF
18,TRBJ1-6,.,TRBV19,TGTGCCAGTAGTATGAGGGTCCGGGACAACTCCTATAATTCACCCCTCCACTTT,CASSMRVRDNSYNSPLHF
17,TRBJ2-2,TRBD2,TRBV5-1,TGCGCCAGCAGCAGGGGTGCTAGCGGGAGAATAACCGGGGAGCTGTTTTTT,CASSRGASGRITGELFF
16,TRBJ2-1,TRBD2,TRBV5-1,TGCGCCAGCATGGCGGGAGTGGGTAGCTCCTACAATGAGCAGTTCTTC,CASMAGVGSSYNEQFF
14,TRBJ1-1,TRBD1,TRBV18,TGTGCCAGCTCACCGACAGGGAAGAACACTGAAGCTTTCTTT,CASSPTGKNTEAFF
12,TRBJ1-2,.,TRBV29-1,TGCAGCGTTGATCTCACTCCCTATGGCTACACCTTC,CSVDLTPYGYTF
17,TRBJ2-2,TRBD1,TRBV19,TGTGCCAGTAGGTACGAACCGGGACAGGGGTACACCGGGGAGCTGTTTTTT,CASRYEPGQGYTGELFF
15,TRBJ1-5,.,TRBV28,TGTGCCAGCAGTTTGTCGCAGTATAGCAATCAGCCCCAGCATTTT,CASSLSQYSNQPQHF